The clone carrying this T cell receptor beta chain has only one observation. These data originate in a study of cytomegalovirus exposure and HLA in healthy donors. Study context: The same platform was used for the 120 validation repertoires and the approximately 670 first-cohort repertoires, a later analysis reported.

This CDR3 region has 15 residues. The V and J ends lost 4 bases and 5 bases, in that order; junction bases with no gene match: 8. Germline CDR1 reads SGHRS; CDR2 reads YFSETQ. The protocol was immunoSEQ multiplex PCR, while the TCRdb copy is restricted to in-frame clones and leaves out a portion. The data show 200,000 to 250,000 clones, 75% to 95% seen once. V gene TRBV5-1 combines with J gene TRBJ1-5, with TRBD1 matching 8 bases. Source material: PBMCs. The TCR comes from a woman younger than 30 in good health and CMV-seronegative. CDR3 coding DNA: TGCGCCAGCAGCCCTGGACAGGGCTTACATCAGCCCCAGCATTTT. This translates into CASSPGQGLHQPQHF.